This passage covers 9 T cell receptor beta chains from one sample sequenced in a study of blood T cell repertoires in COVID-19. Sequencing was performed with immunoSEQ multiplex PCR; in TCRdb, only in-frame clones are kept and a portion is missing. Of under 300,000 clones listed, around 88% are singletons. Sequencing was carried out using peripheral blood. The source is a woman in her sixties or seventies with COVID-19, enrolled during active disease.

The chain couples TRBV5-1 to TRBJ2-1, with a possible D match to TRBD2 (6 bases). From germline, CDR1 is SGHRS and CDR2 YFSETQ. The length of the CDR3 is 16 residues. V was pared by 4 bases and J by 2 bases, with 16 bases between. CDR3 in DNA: TGCGCCAGCAGCCTAGGTATAGCGGTAACCTACAATGAGCAGTTCTTC. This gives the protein CASSLGIAVTYNEQFF.

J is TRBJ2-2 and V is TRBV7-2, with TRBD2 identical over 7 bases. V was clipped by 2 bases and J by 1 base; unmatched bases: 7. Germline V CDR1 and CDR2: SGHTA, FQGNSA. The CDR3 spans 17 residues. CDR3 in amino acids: CASSLRGLAVNTGELFF. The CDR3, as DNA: TGTGCCAGCAGCTTAAGAGGTCTAGCGGTGAACACCGGGGAGCTGTTTTTT.

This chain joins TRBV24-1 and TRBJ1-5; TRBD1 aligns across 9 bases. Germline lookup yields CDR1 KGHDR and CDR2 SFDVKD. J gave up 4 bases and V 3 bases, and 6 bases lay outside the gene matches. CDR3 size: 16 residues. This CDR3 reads CATSDPTTGGNQPQHF. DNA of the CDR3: TGTGCCACCAGTGATCCAACGACAGGGGGAAATCAGCCCCAGCATTTT.

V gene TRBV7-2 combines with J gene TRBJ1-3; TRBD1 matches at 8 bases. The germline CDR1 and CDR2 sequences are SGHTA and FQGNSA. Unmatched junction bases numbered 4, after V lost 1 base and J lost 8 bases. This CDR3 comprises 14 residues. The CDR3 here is CASSLDRGVDTIYF. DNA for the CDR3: TGTGCCAGCAGCTTAGACAGGGGGGTGGACACCATATATTTT.

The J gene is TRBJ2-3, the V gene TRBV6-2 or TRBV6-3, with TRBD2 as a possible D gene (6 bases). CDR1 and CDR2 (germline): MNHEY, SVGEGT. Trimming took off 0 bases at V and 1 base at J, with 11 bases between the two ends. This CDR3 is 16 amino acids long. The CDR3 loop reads CASSYSGTRGTDTQYF. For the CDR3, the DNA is TGTGCCAGCAGTTACTCGGGGACTCGAGGCACAGATACGCAGTATTTT.

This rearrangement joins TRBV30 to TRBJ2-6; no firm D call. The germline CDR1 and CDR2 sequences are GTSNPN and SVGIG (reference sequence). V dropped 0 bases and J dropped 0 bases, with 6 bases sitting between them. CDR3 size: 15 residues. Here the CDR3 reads CAWSVLHSGANVLTF. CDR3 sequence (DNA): TGTGCCTGGAGTGTACTACACTCTGGGGCCAACGTCCTGACTTTC.

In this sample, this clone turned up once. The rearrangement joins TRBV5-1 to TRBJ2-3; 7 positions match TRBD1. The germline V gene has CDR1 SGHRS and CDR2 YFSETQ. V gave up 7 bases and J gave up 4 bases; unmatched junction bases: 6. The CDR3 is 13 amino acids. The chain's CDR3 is CASWLTGSDTQYF. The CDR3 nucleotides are TGCGCCAGCTGGCTGACAGGGTCAGATACGCAGTATTTT.

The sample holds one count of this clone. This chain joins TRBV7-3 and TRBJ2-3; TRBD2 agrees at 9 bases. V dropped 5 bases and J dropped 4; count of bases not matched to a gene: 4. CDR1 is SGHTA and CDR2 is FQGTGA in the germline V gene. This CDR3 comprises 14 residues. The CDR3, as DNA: TGTGCCAGCAGCCGTAGCGGGGGCTCAGATACGCAGTATTTT. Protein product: CASSRSGGSDTQYF.

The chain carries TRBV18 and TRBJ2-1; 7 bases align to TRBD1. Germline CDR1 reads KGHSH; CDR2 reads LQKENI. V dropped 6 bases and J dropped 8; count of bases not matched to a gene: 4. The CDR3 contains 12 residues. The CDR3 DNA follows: TGTGCCAGCTCGCAAACAGGGGATGAGCAGTTCTTC. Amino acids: CASSQTGDEQFF.